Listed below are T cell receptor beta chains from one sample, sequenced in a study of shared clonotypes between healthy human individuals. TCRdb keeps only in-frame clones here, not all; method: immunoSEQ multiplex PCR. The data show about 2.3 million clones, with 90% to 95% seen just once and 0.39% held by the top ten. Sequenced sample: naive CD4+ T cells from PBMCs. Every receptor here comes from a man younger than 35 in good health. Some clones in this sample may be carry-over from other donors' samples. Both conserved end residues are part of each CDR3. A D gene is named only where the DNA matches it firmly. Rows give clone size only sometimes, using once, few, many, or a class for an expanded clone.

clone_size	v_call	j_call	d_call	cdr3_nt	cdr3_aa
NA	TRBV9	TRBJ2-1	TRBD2	TGTGCCAGCAGCTCCCAGACTAGCGAGTACAATGAGCAGTTCTTC	CASSSQTSEYNEQFF
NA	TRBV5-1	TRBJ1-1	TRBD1	TGCGCCAGCAGCGGGGACAGCCGGATCATGAACACTGAAGCTTTCTTT	CASSGDSRIMNTEAFF
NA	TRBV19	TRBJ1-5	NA	TGTGCCAGTAGTATGAAGCACAGGGTGGGTCAGCCCCAGCATTTT	CASSMKHRVGQPQHF
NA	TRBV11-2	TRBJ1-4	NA	TGTGCCAGCAGCTTAGCCGGACAGAAACTGTTTTTT	CASSLAGQKLFF
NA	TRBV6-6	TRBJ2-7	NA	TGTGCCAGCAGTTACGCCAGTACACTCCTCGAGCAGTACTTC	CASSYASTLLEQYF
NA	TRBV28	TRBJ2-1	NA	TGTGCCAGCAGTACCCGGTGGCTCTTAACTACTCCCTACAATGAGCAGTTCTTC	CASSTRWLLTTPYNEQFF
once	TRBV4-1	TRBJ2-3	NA	TGCGCCAGCAGCCAAGATGAGACAGGGGCTATATGGCGGGAGAGCACAGATACGCAGTATTTT	CASSQDETGAIWRESTDTQYF
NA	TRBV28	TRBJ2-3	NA	TGTGCCAGCAGTTTATCCGGTCTTAGCACAGATACGCAGTATTTT	CASSLSGLSTDTQYF
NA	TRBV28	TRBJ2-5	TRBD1	TGTGCCAGCAATGGACAGGGGAAAGAGACCCAGTACTTC	CASNGQGKETQYF
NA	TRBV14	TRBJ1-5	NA	TGTGCCAGCAGCCTTGGGAGGAATCAGCCCCAGCATTTT	CASSLGRNQPQHF
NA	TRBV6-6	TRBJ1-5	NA	TGTGCCAGCAGGCTTAGACGGGATGGAGGTCAGCCCCAGCATTTT	CASRLRRDGGQPQHF
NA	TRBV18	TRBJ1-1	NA	TGTGCCAGCTCACCACCAGGGAGAACTGAAGCTTTCTTT	CASSPPGRTEAFF
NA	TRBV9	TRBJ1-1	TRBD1	TGTGCCAGCAGCCCAGAGACAGGGTGGTCGAACACTGAAGCTTTCTTT	CASSPETGWSNTEAFF
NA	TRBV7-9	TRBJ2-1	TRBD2	TGTGCCAGCAGCCCCCGACTAGCGGGAGTGTCCTACAATGAGCAGTTCTTC	CASSPRLAGVSYNEQFF
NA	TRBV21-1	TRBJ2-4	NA	TGTGCCAGCAGCACCGGGCCTAACAAAAACATTCAGTACTTC	CASSTGPNKNIQYF
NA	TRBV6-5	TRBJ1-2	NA	TGTGCCAGCAGTTTCTCCCCCTGGGACCACTATGGCTACACCTTC	CASSFSPWDHYGYTF
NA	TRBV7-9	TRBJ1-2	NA	TGTGCCAGCAGCTTAGAACCGGGCCGTGGTAATGGCTACACCTTC	CASSLEPGRGNGYTF
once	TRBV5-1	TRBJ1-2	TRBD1	TGCGCCAGCAGCCCAACAGGACAGGGAGGCAACTATGGCTACACCTTC	CASSPTGQGGNYGYTF
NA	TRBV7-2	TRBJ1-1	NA	TGTGCCAGCAGCTCAGACTTATACACTGAAGCTTTCTTT	CASSSDLYTEAFF
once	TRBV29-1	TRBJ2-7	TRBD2	TGCAGCGTGGAAGAAGTAGCGGGGGGCTCCTACGAGCAGTACTTC	CSVEEVAGGSYEQYF
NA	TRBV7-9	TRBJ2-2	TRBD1	TGTGCCAGCAGCTCCGGGACAGGGGACACCGGGGAGCTGTTTTTT	CASSSGTGDTGELFF
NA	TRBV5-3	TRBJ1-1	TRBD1	TGTGCCAGAAGCTTGGGTGGGGACAGGGGGCCTGAAGCTTTCTTT	CARSLGGDRGPEAFF
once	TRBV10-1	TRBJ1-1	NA	TGCGCCAGCAGTGACGAACTTGGCGCTGAAGCTTTCTTT	CASSDELGAEAFF
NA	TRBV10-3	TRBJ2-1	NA	TGTGCCATCAGTCTTACGGGGGACAATGAGCAGTTCTTC	CAISLTGDNEQFF
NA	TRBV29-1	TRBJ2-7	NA	TGCAGCGTTTGGGACCCTCCTTACGGTGACGAGCAGTACTTC	CSVWDPPYGDEQYF
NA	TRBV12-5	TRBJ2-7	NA	TGTGCTAGTGGTTTCACCGGGGGCTACGAGCAGTACTTC	CASGFTGGYEQYF